These 30 T cell receptor beta chains were all obtained from the same sample, sequenced in a study of identifying expanded T cells in peripheral blood (dated by TCRdb to between 2018 and 2021). The library relied on the immunoSEQ multiplex PCR assay. In its TCRdb copy, this immuneACCESS table keeps in-frame sequences only and misses some clones. Where compared with another copy, unresolved V genes explain less than half of these, and the others have no known cause. The sample table shows about 78,000 clones, and approximately 84% are seen once. The ten largest clones add up to under 20% of the sample. Sequenced material: blood. The source of these receptors is a person aged 18 to 75 in good health.

This chain uses TRBV13 with TRBJ2-3; maybe TRBD2 (6 bases). V was cut by 0 bases and J by 5 bases, with 9 bases left in between. The CDR3 length is 14 residues. The germline gives CDR1 PRHDT, CDR2 FYEKMQ (reference sequence). The CDR3 reads CASSLGTRGDTQYF. CDR3 nucleotide sequence: TGTGCCAGCAGCTTAGGAACGCGGGGAGATACGCAGTATTTT. Variable domain in full (rest from reference TRBV13 and TRBJ2-3): AAGVIQSPRHLIKEKRETATLKCYPIPRHDTVYWYQQGPGQDPQFLISFYEKMQSDKGSIPDRFSAQQFSDYHSELNMSSLELGDSALYFCASSLGTRGDTQYFGPGTRLTVL.

The rearrangement joins TRBV5-1 to TRBJ2-2, with D possibly being TRBD1 (6 bases). CDR1 is SGHRS, CDR2 YFSETQ, per germline. The V end was cut by 2 bases, the J end by 0 bases, with 11 bases between. CDR3 size: 16 residues. The CDR3 nucleotides read TGCGCCAGCAGCTTAGGACAGCCCGCGAACACCGGGGAGCTGTTTTTT. This gives the protein CASSLGQPANTGELFF. Full variable domain (missing parts from reference TRBV5-1 and TRBJ2-2): KAGVTQTPRYLIKTRGQQVTLSCSPISGHRSVSWYQQTPGQGLQFLFEYFSETQRNKGNFPGRFSGRQFSNSRSEMNVSTLELGDSALYLCASSLGQPANTGELFFGEGSRLTVL.

This chain uses TRBV5-1 with TRBJ2-7; 9 bases are a match to TRBD1. Germline CDR1 is SGHRS and CDR2 is YFSETQ. V shed 2 bases, J shed 8 bases, and the junction held 5 bases outside the gene matches. The CDR3 has 13 amino acids. The CDR3 loop reads CASSLGQGTKQYF. CDR3 in DNA: TGCGCCAGCAGCTTAGGACAGGGGACGAAGCAGTACTTC.

The table lists this clone with many counts. The sample contains more than one DNA sequence encoding this CDR3. This chain links TRBV10-3 with TRBJ2-7; D possibly corresponds to TRBD1 (5 bases). This CDR3 spans 13 amino acids. Germline CDR1 and CDR2: ENHRY and SYGVKD. V was clipped by 6 bases and J by 0 bases, with 9 bases between them. The DNA of the CDR3 is TGTGCCATCAGAGGGGCTAGCTCCTACGAGCAGTACTTC. Protein product: CAIRGASSYEQYF.

This chain uses TRBV19 with TRBJ2-3, with TRBD2 matching 13 bases. V dropped 4 bases and J dropped 0; count of bases not matched to a gene: 4. CDR3 length: 17 amino acids. CDR1 is LNHDA, CDR2 SQIVND, per germline (reference sequence). This CDR3 is CASSRLAGGTSTDTQYF. The DNA for the CDR3 is TGTGCCAGTAGTAGACTAGCGGGAGGTACAAGCACAGATACGCAGTATTTT.

The CDR3 DNA reads TGTGCCAGTAGTACACAGGGTTTTAATCAGCCCCAGCATTTT. Residues: CASSTQGFNQPQHF. The chain couples TRBV19 to TRBJ1-5; TRBD1 is a possible D gene (6 bases). Germline CDR1 LNHDA, CDR2 SQIVND (reference sequence). This CDR3 has 14 residues. V dropped 4 bases and J dropped 4 bases, with 11 bases sitting between them.

The CDR3 DNA reads TGTGCCAGGACTGAAACCTACGAGCAGTACTTC. Encoded protein: CARTETYEQYF. This chain links TRBV21-1 with TRBJ2-7; the table's D call of TRBD2 was not tested on the DNA. TRBV21-1 is given as a pseudogene. The CDR3 length is 11 residues.

This clone was seen once. The gene calls are TRBV12-1 and TRBJ2-1; the table's D call, TRBD1, has no DNA check behind it. TRBV12-1 is described as a pseudogene. CDR3 length equals 15 residues. CDR3 sequence: CAGTGPRGCYNEQFF. In nucleotides, the CDR3 is TGTGCCGGCACCGGGCCCAGGGGCTGCTACAATGAGCAGTTCTTC.

The V call is TRBV4-1, the J call TRBJ2-7; D perhaps matches TRBD1 (5 bases). The germline V gene encodes CDR1 MGHRA and CDR2 YSYEKL. The length of the CDR3 is 15 residues. Trimming left V 0 bases short and J 5 bases short, with 14 bases between. CDR3 DNA: TGCGCCAGCAGCCAAGATGGGGCAGGAGTCGACGAGCAGTACTTC. The encoded protein is CASSQDGAGVDEQYF.

The chain has TRBV6-6 and TRBJ1-4; tentatively, D is TRBD1 (6 bases). CDR3 length: 15 residues. V lost 4 bases to trimming and J lost 7 bases, with 16 bases between them. Germline V CDR1 and CDR2: MNHNY, SVGAGI (reference sequence). The CDR3 DNA sequence: TGTGCCAGCAGTTGGGGACAACCGGTGGGTGAAAAACTGTTTTTT. Its protein is CASSWGQPVGEKLFF.

The CDR3 bases are TGTGCCAGCTCTCGGGACAGGGGGCTTGAGCAGTACTTC. Translating gives CASSRDRGLEQYF. The J gene is TRBJ2-7, the V gene TRBV7-3; 12 nucleotides match TRBD1. V shed 8 bases and J 7 bases; nucleotides not matched to a gene: 6. Germline CDR1 is SGHTA and CDR2 is FQGTGA. CDR3 length equals 13 residues.

The chain joins TRBV11-3 to TRBJ2-3; 10 nucleotides match TRBD1. Losses at the gene ends were 5 bases for V and 6 bases for J; bases not matched to a gene: 8. The CDR3 runs to 15 residues. CDR1 and CDR2 from the germline V gene are SGHNT and YENEEA. This CDR3 reads CASSRRQGAGDTQYF. The CDR3 DNA is TGTGCCAGCAGCCGAAGACAGGGGGCAGGGGATACGCAGTATTTT. The full variable domain, with the rest looked up from reference TRBV11-3 and TRBJ2-3, is EAGVVQSPRYKIIEKKQPVAFWCNPISGHNTLYWYLQNLGQGPELLIRYENEEAVDDSQLPKDRFSAERLKGVDSTLKIQPAELGDSAVYLCASSRRQGAGDTQYFGPGTRLTVL.

The rearrangement joins TRBV7-2 to TRBJ1-1, with unresolved D. Germline CDR1 and CDR2: SGHTA and FQGNSA. Trimming shortened V by 5 bases and J by 0 bases, and 10 bases separated the two germline ends. The CDR3 loop spans 14 amino acids. The DNA for the CDR3 is TGTGCCAGCAGCCCCCGGTTGGTGAACACTGAAGCTTTCTTT. Its translation is CASSPRLVNTEAFF.

The chain is built from TRBV5-1 and TRBJ2-3, with TRBD2 matching 9 bases. The J segment lost 4 bases and the V segment lost 1 base, leaving 4 bases of the junction unmatched. CDR1 and CDR2 from the germline V gene are SGHRS and YFSETQ. The CDR3 has 15 residues. In DNA, the CDR3 is TGCGCCAGCAGCTTGAAGCGGGAGGTATCAGATACGCAGTATTTT. Translation: CASSLKREVSDTQYF.

The V and J genes are TRBV7-2 and TRBJ1-5; 7 nucleotides match TRBD1. Germline V lookup: CDR1 SGHTA, CDR2 FQGNSA. With 7 bases clipped from V and 2 bases from J, the junction kept 8 bases outside the gene matches. The CDR3 has 15 amino acids. CDR3 in DNA: TGTGCCAGCAACGAACAGGGGATCGGCAATCAGCCCCAGCATTTT. The encoded protein is CASNEQGIGNQPQHF.

Only one count was recorded for this clone. J is TRBJ2-2 and V is TRBV19; TRBD2 is a possible D gene (7 bases). There are 16 residues in the CDR3. Germline V gene sequence: CDR1 LNHDA, CDR2 SQIVND (reference sequence). V shed 5 bases and J shed 2 bases, with 15 bases lying between them. The CDR3 protein is CASSSLGGRNTGELFF. CDR3 DNA sequence: TGTGCCAGTAGTTCCCTGGGGGGGCGCAACACCGGGGAGCTGTTTTTT.

The V gene is TRBV29-1, the J gene TRBJ2-1; D is undetermined. In germline, CDR1 is SQVTM, CDR2 ANQGSEA. V was shortened by 6 bases and J by 4 bases, with 16 bases between the two germline ends. This CDR3 spans 14 amino acids. Written as DNA, the CDR3 is TGCAGCGTACTGCACCAGGCTATGTACAATGAGCAGTTCTTC. It codes for CSVLHQAMYNEQFF.

This clone occurred a few times. The genes are TRBV4-1 and TRBJ1-1, with 10 bases that match TRBD1. CDR1 is MGHRA, CDR2 YSYEKL, per germline. CDR3 length equals 21 residues. Losses at the gene ends were 2 bases for V and 1 base for J; bases not matched to a gene: 19. Here the CDR3 DNA reads TGCGCCAGCAGCCAACCAACCGGATCACGCCGGGACAGGGGCTCGAACACTGAAGCTTTCTTT. Translation gives CASSQPTGSRRDRGSNTEAFF.

CDR3 sequence (DNA): TGTGCCAGCAGCTTAGGACTAGCAACAGATACGCAGTATTTT. Amino acid sequence: CASSLGLATDTQYF. The chain couples TRBV7-6 to TRBJ2-3; TRBD2 aligns across 7 bases. With V trimmed by 1 base and J by 3 bases, 1 base remained unmatched. Germline CDR1 SGHVS, CDR2 FNYEAQ. This CDR3 is 14 amino acids long.

This chain joins TRBV19 and TRBJ1-1; TRBD1 might be the D (6 bases). CDR3 length: 16 amino acids. Germline V gives CDR1 LNHDA, CDR2 SQIVND (reference sequence). V was shortened by 1 base and J by 2 bases, with 14 bases between the two germline ends. This CDR3 is CASSIGLWGANTEAFF. In nucleotides, the CDR3 is TGTGCCAGTAGTATAGGACTGTGGGGGGCAAACACTGAAGCTTTCTTT.

The chain is built from TRBV19 and TRBJ1-1; D gene ambiguous. Germline V gene lookup returns CDR1 LNHDA and CDR2 SQIVND (reference sequence). V was cut by 0 bases and J by 8 bases, with 10 bases left in between. This CDR3 spans 13 amino acids. CDR3 protein: CASSIDRTLEAFF. The CDR3 DNA follows: TGTGCCAGTAGTATAGACAGGACCCTCGAAGCTTTCTTT.

The CDR3 loop reads CASSPRGQGAQPQHF. The DNA of the CDR3 is TGTGCCAGCAGCCCCCGGGGACAGGGGGCTCAGCCCCAGCATTTT. This rearrangement joins TRBV28 to TRBJ1-5; 12 bases line up with TRBD1. This CDR3 region has 15 residues. Germline V gives CDR1 MDHEN, CDR2 SYDVKM. With V trimmed by 6 bases and J by 6 bases, 6 bases remained unmatched.

The V call is TRBV28, the J call TRBJ1-5; the match to TRBD1 covers 10 bases. Germline CDR1 MDHEN, CDR2 SYDVKM. This CDR3 is 16 amino acids long. The J segment lost 3 bases and the V segment lost 5 bases, leaving 7 bases of the junction unmatched. The CDR3 region is CASSPGTGVTNQPQHF. The CDR3 nucleotides read TGTGCCAGCAGTCCAGGGACAGGGGTTACCAATCAGCCCCAGCATTTT.

The chain links TRBV18 to TRBJ2-7; 9 positions agree with TRBD1. The germline V gene encodes CDR1 KGHSH and CDR2 LQKENI. The CDR3 sequence is 14 residues long. J gave up 3 bases and V 2 bases, and 2 bases lay outside the gene matches. CDR3 amino acids: CASSPGTGFYEQYF. For the CDR3, the DNA is TGTGCCAGCTCACCAGGGACAGGGTTCTACGAGCAGTACTTC.

This clone appeared a few times. This chain joins TRBV2 and TRBJ2-7, with 8 nucleotides matching TRBD2. CDR3 length: 14 residues. Trimming at V came to 6 bases and at J to 7 bases, leaving 11 bases not matched to a gene. CDR1 and CDR2 (germline): SNHLY, FYNNEI. CDR3 nucleotide sequence: TGTGCCAGCAGGATCACAGCGGGAGCAGGGGAGCAGTACTTC. It is translated as CASRITAGAGEQYF.

This clone showed up just once. This chain connects TRBV28 to TRBJ1-1; no firm D call. The CDR3 runs to 13 residues. Trimming pared 10 bases from V and 11 bases from J, leaving 23 bases between. Germline CDR1 reads MDHEN; CDR2 reads SYDVKM. The CDR3 sequence: CATHSTRNSLAFF. Here the CDR3 DNA reads TGTGCCACCCACAGTACGCGGAACTCACTGGCTTTCTTT.

This chain uses TRBV5-4 with TRBJ2-2, with 12 bases that match TRBD2. The trim removed 0 bases at V and 7 bases at J, leaving 7 bases unmatched. CDR1 and CDR2 (germline): SGHNT, YYREEE (reference sequence). This CDR3 has 17 residues. Here the CDR3 reads CASSLATSGRAGGELFF. DNA of the CDR3: TGTGCCAGCAGCTTGGCGACTAGCGGGAGAGCGGGCGGGGAGCTGTTTTTT.

This clone has only one observation. V usage is TRBV11-3 and J usage is TRBJ2-3, with D perhaps matching TRBD2 (6 bases). Germline lookup yields CDR1 SGHNT and CDR2 YENEEA. The CDR3 is 12 amino acids. V gave up 11 bases and J gave up 3 bases, with 12 bases separating them. The CDR3 nucleotides read TGTGCCTCCGGGACTGGGACAGATACGCAGTATTTT. It yields the protein CASGTGTDTQYF.

The chain recombines TRBV7-2 with TRBJ2-1; D gene unclear. Germline CDR1 and CDR2: SGHTA and FQGNSA. The CDR3 spans 14 residues. Trimming took 5 bases from V and 9 from J, leaving 17 bases between them. CDR3 residues: CASSPGYRDTEQFF. The CDR3 DNA reads as TGTGCCAGCAGCCCCGGCTATCGAGATACTGAGCAGTTCTTC.

This clone was seen only a few times. The chain has TRBV28 and TRBJ1-3; D unclear. Deletions cut 3 bases from V and 0 bases from J, with 12 bases between. CDR1 MDHEN and CDR2 SYDVKM come from the germline V gene. The CDR3 is 16 residues long. CDR3 amino acids: CASSFLGINSGNTIYF. Written as DNA, the CDR3 is TGTGCCAGCAGTTTCTTGGGCATAAACTCTGGAAACACCATATATTTT. Combining the CDR3 with reference TRBV28 and TRBJ1-3 gives the whole variable domain DVKVTQSSRYLVKRTGEKVFLECVQDMDHENMFWYRQDPGLGLRLIYFSYDVKMKEKGDIPEGYSVSREKKERFSLILESASTNQTSMYLCASSFLGINSGNTIYFGEGSWLTVV.